What follows are 7 T cell receptor beta chains derived from one specimen sequenced in a study of blood T cells in healthy people across ages. Combining a sample-barcoded 5' primer with a J-beta primer mix, a second PCR ran for roughly 7 to 12 cycles. Via MiXCR, TCRdb re-called the 5' RACE reads, giving one row per CDR3 protein. The sample comprises roughly 720,000 distinct CDR3 sequences, roughly 53% of which are singletons, and around 40% rests with the top ten. Sequenced input: blood. These receptors came from a man older than 75 in good health.

This clonotype turned up a few times. The chain combines TRBV6-4 with TRBJ2-7; 9 bases line up with TRBD1. The CDR3 consists of 14 residues. After removal of 7 bases from V and 0 bases from J, the junction contained 4 bases not matched to a gene. The germline CDR1 and CDR2 sequences are MRHNA and SNTAGT. CDR3 nucleotide sequence: TGTGCCAGCATGGACAGGGGAAGCTCCTACGAGCAGTACTTC. Amino acid sequence: CASMDRGSSYEQYF.

The chain recombines TRBV27 with TRBJ2-7, with TRBD1 matching over 7 bases. CDR3 length: 12 amino acids. Germline-derived CDR1 and CDR2 are MNHEY and SMNVEV (reference sequence). J lost 12 bases, V lost 7 bases, and 12 bases had no gene match. This chain's CDR3 is CASTRQGNLLYF. Here the CDR3 DNA reads TGTGCCAGCACAAGACAGGGCAACCTACTGTACTTC.

This clonotype was seen just once. The chain links TRBV5-1 to TRBJ2-2; TRBD2 is a possible D gene (6 bases). This CDR3 is 16 amino acids long. The germline V gene encodes CDR1 SGHRS and CDR2 YFSETQ. V shed 4 bases and J shed 2 bases, with 15 bases lying between them. CDR3 region: CASSRVLAANTGELFF. In DNA form, the CDR3 reads TGCGCCAGCAGCCGCGTACTAGCTGCAAACACCGGGGAGCTGTTTTTT.

This clonotype was counted once. The chain recombines TRBV24-1 with TRBJ1-2; D is possibly TRBD1 (6 bases). CDR3 length equals 14 residues. V lost 3 bases and J 5 bases, leaving 12 bases between the germline ends. Germline V gene sequence: CDR1 KGHDR, CDR2 SFDVKD. The CDR3 DNA is TGTGCCACCAGTGATGCAGGGGTCGGTTATGGCTACACCTTC. It translates to CATSDAGVGYGYTF.

A few counts support this clonotype. The V and J genes are TRBV20-1 and TRBJ2-1; D gene ambiguous. Deletions cut 6 bases from V and 13 bases from J, with 16 bases between. Germline CDR1 is DFQATT and CDR2 is SNEGSKA (reference sequence). This CDR3 contains 11 residues. CDR3: CSAPTGPSQFF. CDR3 sequence (DNA): TGCAGTGCCCCTACCGGACCCAGCCAGTTCTTC.

This chain uses TRBV3-1 with TRBJ2-3; TRBD2 might be the D (5 bases). Germline V gene lookup returns CDR1 LGHDT and CDR2 YNNKEL (reference sequence). The CDR3 has 15 amino acids. The V gene lost 0 bases and the J gene lost 6 bases, with 13 bases spanning the gap. In DNA form, the CDR3 reads TGTGCCAGCAGCCAAGACCCACGTGGGGAGGATACGCAGTATTTT. Residues: CASSQDPRGEDTQYF.

The chain employs TRBV6-1 and TRBJ2-1; the D is unclear. CDR1 is MNHNS and CDR2 is SASEGT in the germline V gene. Trimming pared 5 bases from V and 1 base from J, leaving 12 bases between. The CDR3 is 15 amino acids. The CDR3, as DNA: TGTGCCAGCAGTCACACCCTTGATTCCTACAATGAGCAGTTCTTC. This codes for CASSHTLDSYNEQFF.